This T cell receptor (beta chain) was recorded in a study of shared clonotypes between healthy human individuals. Across the whole study: A couple of women and a few men aged 18 to 49 made up the donors. Points from the study as a whole: With a handful of donors compared, roughly 5% of naive CD4 clonotypes were shared. In this cohort, only blood was sampled, and tissue repertoires likely differ.

CD45RO-negative cells were positively selected for CCR7, leaving out terminally differentiated effector memory CD45RA+ cells. Germline V gene sequence: CDR1 SGHKS, CDR2 YYEKEE (reference sequence). CDR3 size: 16 residues. Trimming pared 4 bases from V and 1 base from J, leaving 17 bases between. Points on this clone: Its antigen is currently unknown.

Every immunoSEQ plate was one replicate of a subset's evenly spread DNA. Only in-frame clones appear in the TCRdb table, and some are missing; sequencing was by immunoSEQ multiplex PCR. The sample carries 1.5 million to 2.5 million clones, approximately 95% recorded once. The gene calls are TRBV5-5 and TRBJ1-1; TRBD1 might be the D (5 bases). Sequenced: naive CD8+ T cells sorted from blood. The source of this sequence is a man in his late teens or twenties in good health. The CDR3 loop is CASSADGGTANTEAFF. CDR3 bases: TGTGCCAGCAGCGCGGACGGGGGTACGGCGAACACTGAAGCTTTCTTT.